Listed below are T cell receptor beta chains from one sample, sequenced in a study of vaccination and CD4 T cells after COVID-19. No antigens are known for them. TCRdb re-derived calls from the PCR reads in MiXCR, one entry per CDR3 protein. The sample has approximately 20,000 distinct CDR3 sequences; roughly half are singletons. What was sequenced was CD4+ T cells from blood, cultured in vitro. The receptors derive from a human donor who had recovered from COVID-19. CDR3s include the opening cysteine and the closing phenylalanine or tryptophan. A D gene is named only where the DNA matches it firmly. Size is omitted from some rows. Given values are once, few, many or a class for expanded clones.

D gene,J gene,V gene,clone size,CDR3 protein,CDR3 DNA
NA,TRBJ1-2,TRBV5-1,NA,CASRSDSPYGYTF,TGCGCCAGCCGTTCGGATTCTCCCTATGGCTACACCTTC
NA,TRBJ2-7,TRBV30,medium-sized,CAWSPPPRLSQTYEQYF,TGTGCCTGGAGTCCCCCTCCCCGTCTATCCCAAACCTACGAGCAGTACTTC
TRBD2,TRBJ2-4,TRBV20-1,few,CSATLLGLAGNIQYF,TGCAGTGCTACCCTTTTGGGACTAGCGGGAAACATTCAGTACTTC
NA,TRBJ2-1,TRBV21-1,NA,CASSKGRGRAGGSDEQFF,TGTGCCAGCAGCAAAGGACGGGGAAGGGCAGGGGGATCCGATGAGCAGTTCTTC
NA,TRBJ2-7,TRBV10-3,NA,CAISEGAYEQYF,TGTGCCATCAGTGAAGGGGCCTACGAGCAGTACTTC
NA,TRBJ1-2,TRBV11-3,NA,CASSSSGRNYGYTF,TGTGCCAGCAGCTCCTCGGGACGCAACTATGGCTACACCTTC
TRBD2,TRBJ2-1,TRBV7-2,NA,CASTINGRFGEQFF,TGTGCCAGCACCATTAACGGGAGGTTCGGTGAGCAGTTCTTC
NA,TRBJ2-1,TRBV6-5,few,CASSYGGAQTSYNEQFF,TGTGCCAGCAGTTACGGGGGAGCCCAGACTAGCTACAATGAGCAGTTCTTC
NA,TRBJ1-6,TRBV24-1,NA,CATSDGQYYNSPLHF,TGTGCCACCAGTGATGGACAGTACTATAATTCACCCCTCCACTTT
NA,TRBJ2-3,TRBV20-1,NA,CSARNIRLVTDTQYF,TGCAGTGCTAGGAATATTAGACTAGTCACAGATACGCAGTATTTT
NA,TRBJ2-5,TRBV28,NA,CASSRQGGGETQYF,TGTGCCAGCAGTCGACAGGGAGGGGGGGAGACCCAGTACTTC
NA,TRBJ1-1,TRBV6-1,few,CASREGVTEAFF,TGTGCCAGCAGGGAAGGAGTGACTGAAGCTTTCTTT
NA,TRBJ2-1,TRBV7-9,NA,CASSPRRAHEQFF,TGTGCCAGCAGCCCTAGGAGGGCCCATGAGCAGTTCTTC
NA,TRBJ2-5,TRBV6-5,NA,CASSYGGYETQYF,TGTGCCAGCAGTTACGGGGGGTACGAGACCCAGTACTTC
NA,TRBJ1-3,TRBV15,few,CATSRDWGAIGNTIYF,TGTGCCACCAGCAGAGATTGGGGGGCGATCGGAAACACCATATATTTT
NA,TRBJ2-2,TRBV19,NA,CASRGSSNTGELFF,TGTGCCAGTAGAGGCAGCTCGAACACCGGGGAGCTGTTTTTT
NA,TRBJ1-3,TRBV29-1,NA,CSVRGSSGNTIYF,TGCAGCGTGAGGGGTTCCTCTGGAAACACCATATATTTT
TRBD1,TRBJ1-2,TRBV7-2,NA,CANCRTGSYGYTF,TGTGCCAACTGTAGGACAGGAAGCTATGGCTACACCTTC
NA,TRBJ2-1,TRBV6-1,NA,CASSSSGVSFF,TGTGCCAGCAGCTCTTCGGGAGTTTCGTTCTTC
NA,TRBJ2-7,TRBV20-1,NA,CSVNDLVGDVEQYF,TGCAGTGTTAACGATCTCGTTGGGGATGTCGAGCAGTACTTC
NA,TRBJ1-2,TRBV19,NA,CASSLDNRSYGYTF,TGTGCCAGTAGCCTAGACAACCGGAGCTATGGCTACACCTTC
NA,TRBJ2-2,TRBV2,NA,CASSEASWATGELFF,TGTGCCAGCAGTGAAGCGAGCTGGGCCACCGGGGAGCTGTTTTTT
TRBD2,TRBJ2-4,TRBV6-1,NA,CASSPRLARENIQYF,TGTGCCAGCAGTCCCCGACTAGCCCGTGAGAACATTCAGTACTTC
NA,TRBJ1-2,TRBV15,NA,CATSRRGGEAVYGYTF,TGTGCCACCAGCAGAAGGGGGGGGGAGGCTGTTTATGGCTACACCTTC
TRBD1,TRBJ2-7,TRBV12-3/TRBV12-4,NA,CASSFAPGQAYEQYF,TGTGCCAGCAGTTTTGCCCCGGGACAGGCCTACGAGCAGTACTTC
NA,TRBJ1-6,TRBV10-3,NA,CAIRRAGLNSPLHF,TGTGCCATCCGTCGGGCAGGGTTAAATTCACCCCTCCACTTT
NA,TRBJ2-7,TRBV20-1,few,CSAVEGMRSYEQYF,TGCAGTGCCGTGGAGGGGATGAGGTCCTACGAGCAGTACTTC
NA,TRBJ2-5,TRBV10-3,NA,CAISESRRGGETQYF,TGTGCCATCAGTGAGTCAAGGAGGGGAGGCGAGACCCAGTACTTC
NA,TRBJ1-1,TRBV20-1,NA,CSARVKGQYLPNTEAFF,TGCAGTGCTAGAGTAAAGGGTCAGTACCTGCCAAACACTGAAGCTTTCTTT
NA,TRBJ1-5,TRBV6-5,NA,CASSYFKESQPQHF,TGTGCCAGCAGTTATTTTAAGGAGAGCCAGCCCCAGCATTTT
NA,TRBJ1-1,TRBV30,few,CAWSVPGMGNTEAFF,TGTGCCTGGAGTGTACCCGGGATGGGGAACACTGAAGCTTTCTTT
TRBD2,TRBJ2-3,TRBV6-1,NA,CASMAGGLADTQYF,TGTGCCAGCATGGCGGGAGGGCTCGCAGATACGCAGTATTTT
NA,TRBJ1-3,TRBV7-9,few,CASSLQDTGNTIYF,TGTGCCAGCAGCTTACAGGATACTGGAAACACCATATATTTT
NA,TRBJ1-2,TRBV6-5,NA,CASSYSGIPDYGYTF,TGTGCCAGCAGTTACTCCGGGATACCTGATTATGGCTACACCTTC
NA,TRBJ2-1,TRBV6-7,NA,CASRCDNTYNEQFF,TGTGCCAGCAGATGCGACAACACCTACAATGAGCAGTTCTTC
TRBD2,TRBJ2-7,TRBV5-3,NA,CARSSYPISGNRDEQYF,TGTGCCAGAAGCTCATACCCTATTAGCGGGAATAGGGACGAGCAGTACTTC
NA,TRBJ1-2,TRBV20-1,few,CSARTPRDGYTF,TGCAGTGCTAGGACACCGCGGGATGGCTACACCTTC
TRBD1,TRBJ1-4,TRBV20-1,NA,CSAQRQGEKLFF,TGCAGTGCTCAAAGACAGGGGGAAAAACTGTTTTTT
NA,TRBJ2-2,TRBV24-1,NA,CATSERLGQGGVGELFF,TGTGCCACCAGTGAGCGCCTCGGACAGGGAGGGGTCGGGGAGCTGTTTTTT
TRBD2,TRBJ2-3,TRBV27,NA,CASSFLNLAASTDTQYF,TGTGCCAGCAGTTTCCTAAACCTAGCGGCTAGCACAGATACGCAGTATTTT
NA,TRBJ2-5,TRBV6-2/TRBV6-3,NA,CASTLGALQTQYF,TGTGCCAGCACCCTAGGAGCTCTTCAGACCCAGTACTTC
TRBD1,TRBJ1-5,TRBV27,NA,CASSPWTGGNQPQHF,TGTGCCAGCAGTCCATGGACAGGGGGCAATCAGCCCCAGCATTTT
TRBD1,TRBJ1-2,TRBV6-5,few,CASSYNLGQGGGYTF,TGTGCCAGCAGTTACAACCTAGGACAGGGCGGGGGCTACACCTTC
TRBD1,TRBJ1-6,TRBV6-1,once,CASSQGQGDSPLHF,TGTGCCAGCAGTCAGGGACAGGGGGATTCACCCCTCCACTTT
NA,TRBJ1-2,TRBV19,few,CASSTSGTGFNYGYTF,TGTGCCAGTAGTACTTCCGGGACGGGATTTAACTATGGCTACACCTTC
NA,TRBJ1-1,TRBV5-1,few,CASSDQEGTEAFF,TGCGCCAGCAGCGACCAGGAGGGCACTGAAGCTTTCTTT
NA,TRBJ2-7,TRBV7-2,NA,CASSLEPRGVEQYF,TGTGCCAGCAGCTTAGAACCCAGGGGGGTCGAGCAGTACTTC
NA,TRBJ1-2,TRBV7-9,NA,CASSLNRVGGYGYTF,TGCGCCAGCAGTTTAAACAGGGTCGGCGGGTATGGCTACACCTTC
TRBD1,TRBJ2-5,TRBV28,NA,CASNPGTGKTQYF,TGTGCCAGCAACCCTGGGACAGGGAAGACCCAGTACTTC
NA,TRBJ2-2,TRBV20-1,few,CSARSRGADTGELFF,TGCAGTGCTAGATCCCGGGGGGCTGACACCGGGGAGCTGTTTTTT
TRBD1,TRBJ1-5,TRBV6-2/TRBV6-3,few,CASGRPGGQGNQPQHF,TGTGCCAGCGGTCGACCAGGGGGTCAGGGGAATCAGCCCCAGCATTTT
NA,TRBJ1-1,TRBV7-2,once,CASSWGRVNTEAFF,TGTGCCAGCAGCTGGGGGCGGGTGAACACTGAAGCTTTCTTT